A single sample gave rise to the 18 T cell receptor beta chains below, sequenced in a study of T cell therapy after organ transplantation. Time point defined: 20-29 weeks after completion of therapy. The antigens for these receptors are not known. Sequencing was performed with immunoSEQ multiplex PCR; in TCRdb, only in-frame clones are kept and a portion is missing. The sample lists roughly 3,500 clones; approximately 69% were seen once. This sample comprised CD8+ T cells from blood, obtained after autologous CMV-specific T cell therapy. The receptors were gathered from a human patient who had received a solid organ transplant and had CMV disease. Among the T cells, some may be from the graft donor.

This clone has more than one count but fewer than ten. The CDR3 is CASSQGFTIGGYTF. As DNA, the CDR3 is TGCGCCAGCAGCCAAGGGTTTACGATAGGTGGCTACACCTTC. The chain carries TRBV4-1 and TRBJ1-2; D ambiguous. CDR1 and CDR2 from the germline V gene are MGHRA and YSYEKL. Trimming removed 1 base from V and 7 bases from J, with 13 bases in between. The CDR3 consists of 14 residues.

The chain joins TRBV19 to TRBJ2-7; D is undetermined. Germline CDR1 is LNHDA and CDR2 is SQIVND (reference sequence). The CDR3 has 15 residues. The V and J ends lost 3 bases and 6 bases respectively, with 18 bases between them. The CDR3 nucleotides are TGTGCCAGTAGTATCTCGTCGCTACGCCCCGGCGAGCAGTACTTC. It is translated as CASSISSLRPGEQYF.

The chain uses TRBV7-9 and TRBJ2-5, with a weak D call TRBD2 (7 bases). The CDR3 consists of 16 residues. Trimming left V 1 base short and J 5 bases short, with 17 bases between. CDR1 and CDR2 from the germline V gene are SEHNR and FQNEAQ (reference sequence). The chain's CDR3 is CASSLGWGGAGETQYF. CDR3 DNA sequence: TGTGCCAGCAGCTTAGGCTGGGGGGGCGCAGGGGAGACCCAGTACTTC.

This chain uses TRBV7-6 with TRBJ2-1; D unresolved. The CDR3 contains 12 residues. V lost 5 bases and J lost 5, with 7 bases in between. Germline V gives CDR1 SGHVS, CDR2 FNYEAQ. The CDR3 is CASSLPDNEQFF. The CDR3 nucleotides are TGTGCCAGCAGCCTCCCTGACAATGAGCAGTTCTTC.

This chain uses TRBV7-9 with TRBJ2-5; 9 bases map to TRBD1. This CDR3 comprises 14 residues. Germline CDR1 reads SEHNR; CDR2 reads FQNEAQ (reference sequence). J was trimmed by 5 bases and V by 5 bases; bases with no gene match: 6. The CDR3: CASSPTGGRETQYF. The CDR3 bases are TGTGCCAGCAGCCCGACAGGGGGACGGGAGACCCAGTACTTC.

The J gene is TRBJ2-2, the V gene TRBV29-1; weak D call: TRBD1 (5 bases). CDR3 length equals 13 residues. V was pared by 6 bases and J by 2 bases, with 10 bases between. CDR1 is SQVTM and CDR2 is ANQGSEA in the germline V gene. This chain's CDR3 is CSVLRENTGELFF. The CDR3 DNA is TGCAGCGTCCTCAGGGAAAACACCGGGGAGCTGTTTTTT.

The gene calls are TRBV5-5 and TRBJ2-5, with D perhaps TRBD1 (6 bases). CDR3 length: 15 residues. Germline CDR1 reads SGHKS; CDR2 reads YYEKEE (reference sequence). V was pared by 0 bases and J by 3 bases, with 12 bases between. Here the CDR3 reads CASSLVGTREETQYF. The CDR3 nucleotides read TGTGCCAGCAGCTTGGTAGGGACACGGGAAGAGACCCAGTACTTC.

The genes are TRBV6-1 and TRBJ1-2, with D maybe TRBD1 (6 bases). The V gene's germline CDR1 is MNHNS and CDR2 SASEGT. V shed 4 bases and J shed 0 bases, with 18 bases lying between them. The CDR3 has 17 residues. CDR3 region: CASSADRPSLANYGYTF. Written as DNA, the CDR3 is TGTGCCAGCAGTGCCGACAGGCCATCTCTAGCTAACTATGGCTACACCTTC.

This rearrangement joins TRBV15 to TRBJ2-1; D is tentatively TRBD1 or TRBD2 (5 bases each). Trimming cost V 5 bases and J 7 bases, with 15 bases left between them. The germline gives CDR1 LNHNV, CDR2 YYDKDF (reference sequence). This CDR3 comprises 14 residues. This chain's CDR3 is CATSGFGTQNEQFF. CDR3 coding DNA: TGTGCCACCAGCGGATTTGGGACGCAGAATGAGCAGTTCTTC. Variable domain in full (rest from reference TRBV15 and TRBJ2-1): DAMVIQNPRYQVTQFGKPVTLSCSQTLNHNVMYWYQQKSSQAPKLLFHYYDKDFNNEADTPDNFQSRRPNTSFCFLDIRSPGLGDTAMYLCATSGFGTQNEQFFGPGTRLTVL.

The chain couples TRBV5-6 to TRBJ2-7; D is perhaps TRBD2 (6 bases). Germline CDR1 reads SGHDT; CDR2 reads YYEEEE. The CDR3 runs to 15 residues. V shed 4 bases and J shed 3 bases, with 17 bases lying between them. The CDR3 coding sequence is TGTGCCAGCAGCCCCTTTAGCGGACCATACTACGAGCAGTACGTC. Its translation: CASSPFSGPYYEQYV.

A single count supports this clone. The chain employs TRBV7-9 and TRBJ2-1, with 13 bases aligning to TRBD2. The CDR3 runs to 13 residues. V lost 8 bases, J lost 8 bases, and 3 bases stayed unmatched. Germline CDR1 is SEHNR and CDR2 is FQNEAQ (reference sequence). The CDR3 region is CASGLAGVHEQFF. CDR3 nucleotide sequence: TGTGCCAGCGGACTAGCGGGAGTGCATGAGCAGTTCTTC.

CDR3 amino acids: CASSWAVGADTQYF. The CDR3 bases are TGTGCCAGCAGTTGGGCCGTTGGAGCAGATACGCAGTATTTT. The genes are TRBV27 and TRBJ2-3, with unresolved D. This CDR3 spans 14 amino acids. The V end was cut by 4 bases, the J end by 4 bases, with 12 bases between. Germline V gives CDR1 MNHEY, CDR2 SMNVEV (reference sequence).

V and J are TRBV5-6 and TRBJ2-1, with D possibly TRBD1 on 5 matching bases. The germline gives CDR1 SGHDT, CDR2 YYEEEE. V shed 2 bases and J shed 3 bases, with 15 bases lying between them. This CDR3 region has 16 residues. CDR3 loop: CASSFFRVEGYNEQFF. CDR3 sequence (DNA): TGTGCCAGCAGCTTCTTCAGGGTCGAAGGCTACAATGAGCAGTTCTTC.

As to this clone: One junction end disagrees with the germline gene, perhaps due to a read error. Other DNA sequences in the same sample also yield this CDR3. V is TRBV9 and J is TRBJ2-7; D could derive from TRBD1 or TRBD2 (5 bases each). CDR3 length equals 14 residues. Looked up from germline, CDR1 is SGDLS and CDR2 is YYNGEE. As DNA, the CDR3 is TGTGCCAGTAGCGTCCGGGGCGCGTCCTACGAGCAGTACTTC. Its translation is CASSVRGASYEQYF.

By share, this clone counts as medium-sized. V gene TRBV6-1 combines with J gene TRBJ1-2; 7 bases align to TRBD1. V trimming: 2 bases; J trimming: 5 bases; junction bases outside the gene matches: 8. CDR3 length: 15 amino acids. Germline CDR1 and CDR2: MNHNS and SASEGT. The CDR3 DNA follows: TGTGCCAGCAGTGAACCGGGACAGACTTATTATGGCTACACCTTC. This encodes CASSEPGQTYYGYTF.

A word on this clone: The sample contains more than one DNA sequence encoding this CDR3. The V and J genes are TRBV9 and TRBJ2-2; weak D call: TRBD2 (7 bases). The CDR3 covers 19 residues. From germline, CDR1 is SGDLS and CDR2 YYNGEE. V lost 0 bases and J 4 bases, leaving 22 bases between the germline ends. DNA for the CDR3: TGTGCCAGCAGCGTAGTGCCAGCGGGCGAGGGGGGGGGCACCGGGGAGCTGTTTTTT. Protein: CASSVVPAGEGGGTGELFF.

V and J are TRBV6-1 and TRBJ1-1, with D possibly being TRBD1 (6 bases). The CDR3 extends over 15 amino acids. The V end was cut by 8 bases, the J end by 3 bases, with 19 bases between. CDR1 is MNHNS, CDR2 SASEGT, per germline. DNA for the CDR3: TGTGCCAGCTCCCTGGGGCAGGGGTTGGACACTGAAGCTTTCTTT. Protein sequence: CASSLGQGLDTEAFF.

V usage is TRBV4-1 and J usage is TRBJ2-1, with TRBD2 identical over 8 bases. The CDR3 has 16 amino acids. Germline loops: CDR1 MGHRA, CDR2 YSYEKL. Trimming removed 1 base from V and 4 bases from J; junction bases left unmatched: 6. In DNA form, the CDR3 reads TGCGCCAGCAGCCAAGTTTCCGCTAGCGGGTACAATGAGCAGTTCTTC. Its translation is CASSQVSASGYNEQFF.